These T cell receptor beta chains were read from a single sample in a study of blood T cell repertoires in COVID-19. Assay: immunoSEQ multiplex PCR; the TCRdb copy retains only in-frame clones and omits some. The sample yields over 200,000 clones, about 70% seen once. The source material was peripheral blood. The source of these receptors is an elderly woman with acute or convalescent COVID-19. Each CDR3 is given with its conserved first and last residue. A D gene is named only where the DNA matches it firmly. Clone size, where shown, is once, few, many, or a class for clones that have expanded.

CASSLGGFAEAFF,TGTGCCAGCAGCTTAGGAGGGTTCGCTGAAGCTTTCTTT,TRBV7-8,TRBJ1-1,few,.
CASSSGQGGNTEAFF,TGTGCCAGCAGCTCAGGACAGGGGGGGAACACTGAAGCTTTCTTT,TRBV7-6,TRBJ1-1,few,TRBD1
CASSLAAGGDNSPLHF,TGTGCCAGCAGCTTAGCGGCAGGGGGCGATAATTCACCCCTCCACTTT,TRBV7-6,TRBJ1-6,.,TRBD1
CASSPQLGFLLNYGYTF,TGTGCCAGCTCGCCTCAACTCGGGTTCCTCCTCAACTATGGCTACACCTTC,TRBV18,TRBJ1-2,.,.
CATSDGQEETQYF,TGTGCCACCAGTGATGGACAAGAAGAGACCCAGTACTTC,TRBV24-1,TRBJ2-5,once,.
CASSMGQGVSGNTIYF,TGTGCCAGCAGCATGGGACAGGGAGTTTCTGGAAACACCATATATTTT,TRBV11-2,TRBJ1-3,.,TRBD1
CASSLSAGTGRIGSPLHF,TGTGCCAGCAGTTTATCAGCAGGGACAGGGCGGATAGGTTCACCCCTCCACTTT,TRBV27,TRBJ1-6,.,TRBD1
CASREGVLAKNIQYF,TGTGCCAGCAGGGAGGGAGTACTAGCCAAAAACATTCAGTACTTC,TRBV2,TRBJ2-4,.,.
CASSADRGSSEKLFF,TGTGCCAGCAGCGCAGACAGGGGTTCGAGTGAAAAACTGTTTTTT,TRBV2,TRBJ1-4,.,TRBD1
CASSKAYRVRQPQHF,TGTGCCAGCAGCAAAGCATACAGGGTGAGACAGCCCCAGCATTTT,TRBV21-1,TRBJ1-5,.,.
CASSYRTVVNTEAFF,TGTGCCAGCAGCTACCGGACAGTTGTGAACACTGAAGCTTTCTTT,TRBV5-5,TRBJ1-1,.,.
CASSFPPPSPLHF,TGTGCCAGCAGCTTCCCCCCTCCCTCACCCCTCCACTTT,TRBV5-4,TRBJ1-6,.,.
CASSQDVGAVFGNTIYF,TGTGCCAGCAGCCAAGATGTGGGGGCGGTCTTTGGAAACACCATATATTTT,TRBV3-1/TRBV3-2,TRBJ1-3,once,.
CASSLGTPLGEQYF,TGTGCCAGCAGTTTAGGGACACCCCTCGGGGAGCAGTACTTC,TRBV27,TRBJ2-7,.,.
CASSSARAEKLFF,TGTGCCAGCAGCTCCGCCAGGGCTGAAAAACTGTTTTTT,TRBV7-2,TRBJ1-4,.,.
CASSPRDRDSPLHF,TGTGCCAGCTCACCCCGGGACAGGGATTCACCCCTCCACTTT,TRBV18,TRBJ1-6,.,TRBD1
CASSQGSGRGETQYF,TGCGCCAGCAGCCAAGGGTCCGGGAGAGGAGAGACCCAGTACTTC,TRBV4-1,TRBJ2-5,.,.
CASSDLRDILHF,TGTGCCAGCAGTGACTTGAGGGACATCTTGCACTTT,TRBV2,TRBJ1-6,.,.
CASSEAGGRSLTQYF,TGTGCCAGCAGTGAGGCAGGGGGGAGGTCTTTGACCCAGTACTTC,TRBV2,TRBJ2-5,few,.
CASSEGGTARNEQFF,TGTGCCAGCAGTGAAGGTGGGACAGCTCGCAATGAGCAGTTCTTC,TRBV2,TRBJ2-1,few,TRBD1
CASSAEGDRGTQYF,TGTGCCAGCAGCGCCGAGGGGGACAGGGGGACCCAGTACTTC,TRBV11-3,TRBJ2-5,.,TRBD1
CASSLATGAASLNQPQHF,TGTGCCAGCAGCCTTGCTACAGGGGCCGCTTCCCTCAATCAGCCCCAGCATTTT,TRBV7-2,TRBJ1-5,.,TRBD1
CASSLAGALNEQFF,TGTGCCAGCAGTCTAGCGGGAGCATTGAATGAGCAGTTCTTC,TRBV6-1,TRBJ2-1,.,TRBD2
CASSRGSLATGELFF,TGCGCCAGCAGCCGTGGTTCTCTGGCCACCGGGGAGCTGTTTTTT,TRBV5-1,TRBJ2-2,.,.
CASSYGLGHRDTEAFF,TGTGCCAGCAGTTATGGATTGGGTCACAGGGACACTGAAGCTTTCTTT,TRBV6-2/TRBV6-3,TRBJ1-1,.,.
CASSLQGAYYGYTF,TGTGCCAGCAGCCTACAGGGGGCGTACTATGGCTACACCTTC,TRBV2,TRBJ1-2,once,TRBD1
CASSLSGFYGYTF,TGTGCCAGCAGTTTATCGGGATTCTATGGCTACACCTTC,TRBV28,TRBJ1-2,.,.
CASRAIDTRTGELFF,TGTGCCAGCAGAGCAATCGACACCCGAACCGGGGAGCTGTTTTTT,TRBV25-1,TRBJ2-2,.,.
CASSPTLQGAGVLGANVLTF,TGCGCCAGCAGCCCAACCCTACAGGGGGCCGGAGTGTTGGGGGCCAACGTCCTGACTTTC,TRBV5-1,TRBJ2-6,.,TRBD1
CAWNPGQGNQPQHF,TGTGCCTGGAATCCGGGACAGGGTAATCAGCCCCAGCATTTT,TRBV30,TRBJ1-5,many,TRBD1
CASSIGGGARSNTIYF,TGTGCCAGTAGTATTGGAGGAGGGGCAAGGTCGAACACCATATATTTT,TRBV19,TRBJ1-3,few,.
CASSLVYQVASTDTQYF,TGTGCCAGCAGCTTAGTGTACCAGGTTGCTAGCACAGATACGCAGTATTTT,TRBV7-2,TRBJ2-3,.,.
CASSPSGPVKAFF,TGTGCCAGCAGCCCAAGTGGGCCGGTGAAAGCTTTCTTT,TRBV12-3/TRBV12-4,TRBJ1-1,.,.